This T cell receptor (beta chain) was identified during a study of PD-1 blockade in mismatch repair-deficient tumors. Study information: All were previously treated, progressing patients with over 9 mismatch repair-deficient cancer types. General study results and limits: Tumor-resident clones, often absent from pretreatment blood, expanded after pembrolizumab and then contracted.

Regarding this clone: Its antigen is as yet unknown.

Every patient had mismatch repair deficiency by PCR or immunohistochemistry. The TCR-sequenced patients were a few responders to pembrolizumab. The method was immunoSEQ multiplex PCR; TCRdb's version includes in-frame clones alone and lacks a portion of them. In the table there are 120,000 or so clones, approximately 91% of which are singletons. This CDR3 spans 15 amino acids. CDR1 is SGHNT and CDR2 is YENEEA in the germline V gene. With 5 bases removed from V and 0 bases from J, the gap between germline ends came to 10 bases. Sequenced here: peripheral blood, sampled approximately 72 weeks after starting pembrolizumab. The rearrangement links TRBV11-3 to TRBJ2-2; no firm D call. This sequence was found in an adult with mismatch repair-deficient cancer. CDR3 in DNA: TGTGCCAGCAGCCCGAAACGGGCGAACACCGGGGAGCTGTTTTTT. As protein: CASSPKRANTGELFF.